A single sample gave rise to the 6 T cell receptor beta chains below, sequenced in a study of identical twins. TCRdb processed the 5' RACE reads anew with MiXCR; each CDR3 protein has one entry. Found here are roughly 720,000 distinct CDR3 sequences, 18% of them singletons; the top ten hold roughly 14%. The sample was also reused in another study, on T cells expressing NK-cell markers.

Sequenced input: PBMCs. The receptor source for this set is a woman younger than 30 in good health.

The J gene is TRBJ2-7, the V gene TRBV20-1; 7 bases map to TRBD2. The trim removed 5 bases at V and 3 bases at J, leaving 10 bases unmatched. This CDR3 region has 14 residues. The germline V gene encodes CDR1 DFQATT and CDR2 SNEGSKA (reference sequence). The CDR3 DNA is TGCAGTGCTTCCCGGGAGGTACGGAACTACGAGCAGTACTTC. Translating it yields CSASREVRNYEQYF.

CDR3: CSVVVRGSYEQYF. CDR3 DNA: TGCAGCGTTGTAGTCAGGGGCTCCTACGAGCAGTACTTC. This chain connects TRBV29-1 to TRBJ2-7; maybe TRBD1 (6 bases). The V gene lost 4 bases and the J gene lost 0 bases, with 10 bases spanning the gap. Germline lookup yields CDR1 SQVTM and CDR2 ANQGSEA. The CDR3 loop spans 13 amino acids.

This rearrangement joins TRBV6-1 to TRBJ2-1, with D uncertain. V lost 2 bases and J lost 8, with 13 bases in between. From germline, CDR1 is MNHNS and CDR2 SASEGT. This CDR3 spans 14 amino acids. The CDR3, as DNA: TGTGCCAGCAGTGAATTGGGAAGGAGCGATGAGCAGTTCTTC. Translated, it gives CASSELGRSDEQFF.

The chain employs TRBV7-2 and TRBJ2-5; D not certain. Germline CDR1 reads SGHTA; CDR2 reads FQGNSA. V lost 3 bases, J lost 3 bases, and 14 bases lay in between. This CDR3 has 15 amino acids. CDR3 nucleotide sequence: TGTGCCAGCAGCTTCACGAGCGCAAGGAAAGAGACCCAGTACTTC. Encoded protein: CASSFTSARKETQYF.

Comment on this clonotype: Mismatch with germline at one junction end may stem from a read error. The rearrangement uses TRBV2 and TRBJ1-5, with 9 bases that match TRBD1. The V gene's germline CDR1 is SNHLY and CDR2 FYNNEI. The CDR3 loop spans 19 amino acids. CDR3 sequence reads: CAISLALGTGIMGNQPQHF. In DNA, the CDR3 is TGTGCCATCAGTTTAGCGCTGGGGACAGGGATTATGGGCAATCAGCCCCAGCATTTT.

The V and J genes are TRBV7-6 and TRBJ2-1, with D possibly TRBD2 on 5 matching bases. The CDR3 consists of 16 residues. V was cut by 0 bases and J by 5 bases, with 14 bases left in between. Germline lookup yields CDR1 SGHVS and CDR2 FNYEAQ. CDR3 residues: CASSLAEREFHNEQFF. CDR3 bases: TGTGCCAGCAGCTTAGCTGAGAGGGAGTTCCACAATGAGCAGTTCTTC.